The clone carrying this T cell receptor beta chain was seen more than once but under ten times. The sample belongs to a study of blood T cells in healthy people across ages. Germline CDR1 and CDR2: SEHNR and FQNEAQ (reference sequence). This CDR3 contains 14 residues. V gave up 3 bases and J gave up 5 bases, with 14 bases separating them. The amount of total RNA extracted per sample was at least 5.5 micrograms. The second PCR ran about 7 to 12 cycles with a sample-barcoded 5' primer and J-beta primers. Each cDNA molecule was tagged by a template-switch adaptor with 12 random nucleotides. TCRdb called the 5' RACE reads again in MiXCR, with one record for every CDR3 protein. The table lists about 840,000 distinct CDR3 sequences, almost 30% of them singletons, with about 10% in the top ten. The data also belong to a second study, concerning T cells of mothers and their children. That work adds: Each child gave a few million TCR beta CDR3 reads (each mother, over 9.5 million). Unrelated mother-child pairs always had slightly, but never significantly, lower normalized overlap than related pairs.

The sequence was collected from a woman aged 35 to 49 in good health. The sequenced sample was blood. This rearrangement joins TRBV7-9 to TRBJ2-7; weak D call: TRBD1 (5 bases). In DNA form, the CDR3 reads TGTGCCAGCAGCTTGGCAGGGATCAGGGACGAGCAGTACTTC. As protein: CASSLAGIRDEQYF.